A single sample gave rise to the 9 T cell receptor beta chains below, sequenced in a study of CXCR3-negative and CXCR3-positive naive CD8 T cells. The antigens for these receptors are not known. The study made its TRB cDNA libraries by 5' RACE, adding UMI labels. TCRdb reprocessed the 5' RACE reads, with one entry per CDR3 protein and no DNA. This sample's clone table lists about 120,000 distinct CDR3 sequences. Notes on the study in general: The study found more hydrophobic TRB CDR3s in CXCR3-positive naive cells than in CXCR3-negative naive cells.

The sequenced sample was naive CXCR3+ CD8+ T cells from blood. Subset reported: CD45RO-CCR7+CD27+CD95- naive CD8+ T cells expressing CXCR3 (TNR3+). The receptor source for this set is a human donor in good health. Some clones in this sample may be carry-over from other donors' samples.

J is TRBJ2-7 and V is TRBV9; TCRdb's assignment of TRBD1 cannot be checked, as there is no DNA. The CDR3 runs to 13 residues. Germline V lookup: CDR1 SGDLS, CDR2 YYNGEE. The CDR3 region is CASSEGTSYEQYF.

This rearrangement joins TRBV6-6 to TRBJ2-2; the D call from TCRdb, TRBD2, cannot be confirmed without DNA. This CDR3 is 18 amino acids long. The V gene's germline CDR1 is MNHNY and CDR2 SVGAGI (reference sequence). The CDR3 sequence is CASSVAGGFLANTGELFF.

This chain links TRBV10-3 with TRBJ1-1; TCRdb calls TRBD1, which cannot be checked without DNA. From germline, CDR1 is ENHRY and CDR2 SYGVKD. This CDR3 comprises 15 residues. CDR3 loop: CAIRGLEGKNTEAFF.

The chain uses TRBV20-1 and TRBJ2-7; without DNA, the TCRdb call of TRBD1 cannot be checked. Germline V gene data show CDR1 as DFQATT and CDR2 as SNEGSKA (reference sequence). The CDR3 covers 16 residues. CDR3: CSATRLGQGLVGEQYF.

The V and J genes are TRBV30 and TRBJ2-7; absent DNA, TCRdb's TRBD1 call cannot be checked. CDR3 length: 16 residues. Germline V lookup: CDR1 GTSNPN, CDR2 SVGIG (reference sequence). CDR3 protein: CAWREPGTGGGYEQYF.

The genes are TRBV5-1 and TRBJ1-5; TCRdb's D gene call, TRBD1, goes unchecked for lack of DNA. The CDR3 has 14 amino acids. Germline-derived CDR1 and CDR2 are SGHRS and YFSETQ. CDR3 in amino acids: CASSLEQVNQPQHF.

CDR3 in amino acids: CASSQDPRQTYEQYF. The J gene is TRBJ2-7, the V gene TRBV4-1; the TCRdb D gene call, TRBD1, has no DNA to confirm it. The germline gives CDR1 MGHRA, CDR2 YSYEKL. The CDR3 loop spans 15 amino acids.

V gene TRBV19 combines with J gene TRBJ2-2; TCRdb proposes TRBD1, but this gene call is untestable without DNA. The CDR3 runs to 15 residues. Germline V gene sequence: CDR1 LNHDA, CDR2 SQIVND (reference sequence). This CDR3 is CASSIFSGSGGELFF.

This chain uses TRBV7-9 with TRBJ2-7; TCRdb's D call of TRBD1 is untestable without DNA. The CDR3 length is 15 residues. Germline-derived CDR1 and CDR2 are SEHNR and FQNEAQ (reference sequence). The CDR3 loop is CASSPDRARGYEQYF. Together with reference TRBV7-9 and TRBJ2-7, the CDR3 gives the full variable domain: DTGVSQNPRHKITKRGQNVTFRCDPISEHNRLYWYRQTLGQGPEFLTYFQNEAQLEKSRLLSDRFSAERPKGSFSTLEIQRTEQGDSAMYLCASSPDRARGYEQYFGPGTRLTVT.